The source of this T cell receptor beta chain is a study of radiation and T cells in renal cell carcinoma. The ends lost 4 bases at V and 1 base at J; junction bases unmatched: 0. Germline V gene lookup returns CDR1 SEHNR and CDR2 FQNEAQ (reference sequence). CDR3 size: 13 residues. Time point here: blood 4 weeks post-SBRT, at nephrectomy. Noted treatment: 15 Gy SBRT to primary tumor, nephrectomy 4 weeks later. Nephrectomy followed 15 Gy stereotactic body radiation by 4 weeks. Assay used: immunoSEQ multiplex PCR; TCRdb lists only in-frame clones, some missing. The sample lists approximately 170,000 clones, about 88% seen once, with roughly 12% in the top ten.

The receptor comes from a woman aged 45 to 65 with renal cell carcinoma. Specimen: blood, collected from a patient whose treatment included radiotherapy and nephrectomy. The chain is built from TRBV7-9 and TRBJ1-1, with TRBD1 matching 7 bases. CDR3 bases: TGTGCCAGCAGCTGGACAGGGAACACTGAAGCTTTCTTT. It encodes CASSWTGNTEAFF.